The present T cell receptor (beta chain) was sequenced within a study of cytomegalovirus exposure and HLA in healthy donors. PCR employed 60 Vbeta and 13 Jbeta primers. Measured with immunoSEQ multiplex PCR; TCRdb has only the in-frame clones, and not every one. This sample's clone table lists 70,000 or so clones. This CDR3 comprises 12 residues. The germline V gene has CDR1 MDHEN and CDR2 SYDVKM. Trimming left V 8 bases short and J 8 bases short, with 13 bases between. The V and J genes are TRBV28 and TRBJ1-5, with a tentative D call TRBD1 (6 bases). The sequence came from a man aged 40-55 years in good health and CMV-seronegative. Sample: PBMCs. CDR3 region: CASRGGREPQHF. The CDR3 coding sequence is TGTGCCAGCCGCGGGGGGCGCGAGCCCCAGCATTTT. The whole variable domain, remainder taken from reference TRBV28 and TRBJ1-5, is DVKVTQSSRYLVKRTGEKVFLECVQDMDHENMFWYRQDPGLGLRLIYFSYDVKMKEKGDIPEGYSVSREKKERFSLILESASTNQTSMYLCASRGGREPQHFGDGTRLSIL.